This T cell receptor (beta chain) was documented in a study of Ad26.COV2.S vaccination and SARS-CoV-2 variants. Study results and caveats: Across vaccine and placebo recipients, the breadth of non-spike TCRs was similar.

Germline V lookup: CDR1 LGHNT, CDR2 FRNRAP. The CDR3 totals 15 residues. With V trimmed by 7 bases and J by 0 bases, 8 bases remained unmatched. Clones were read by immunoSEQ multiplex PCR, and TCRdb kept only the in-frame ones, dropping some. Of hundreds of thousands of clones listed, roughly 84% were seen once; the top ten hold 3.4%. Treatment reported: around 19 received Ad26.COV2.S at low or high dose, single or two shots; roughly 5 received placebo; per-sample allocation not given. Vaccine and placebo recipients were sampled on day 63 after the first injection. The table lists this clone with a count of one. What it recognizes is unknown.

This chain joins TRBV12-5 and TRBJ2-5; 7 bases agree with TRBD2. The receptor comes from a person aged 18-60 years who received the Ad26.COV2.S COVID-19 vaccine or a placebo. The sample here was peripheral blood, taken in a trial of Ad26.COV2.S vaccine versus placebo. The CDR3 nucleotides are TGTGCTAGTGCGAGCGGGGACGCCTACCAAGAGACCCAGTACTTC. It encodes CASASGDAYQETQYF.